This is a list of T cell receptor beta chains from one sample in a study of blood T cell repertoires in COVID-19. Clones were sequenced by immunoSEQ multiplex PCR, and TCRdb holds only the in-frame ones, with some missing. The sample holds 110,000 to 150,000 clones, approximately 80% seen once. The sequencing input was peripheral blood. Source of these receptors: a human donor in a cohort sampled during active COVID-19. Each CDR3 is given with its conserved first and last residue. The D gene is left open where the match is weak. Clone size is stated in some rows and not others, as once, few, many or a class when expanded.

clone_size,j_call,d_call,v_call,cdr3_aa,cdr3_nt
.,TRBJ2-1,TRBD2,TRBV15,CATSRDRLAGGPRGGEQFF,TGTGCCACCAGCAGAGATCGACTAGCGGGCGGGCCGAGGGGGGGTGAGCAGTTCTTC
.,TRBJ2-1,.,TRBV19,CASSIVPGNNEQFF,TGTGCCAGTAGTATAGTGCCGGGTAACAATGAGCAGTTCTTC
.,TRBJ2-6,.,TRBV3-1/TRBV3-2,CASSQRGSGANVLTF,TGTGCCAGCAGCCAAAGGGGCTCTGGGGCCAACGTCCTGACTTTC
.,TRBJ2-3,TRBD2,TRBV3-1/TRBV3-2,CASSQEDIGLVTDTQYF,TGTGCCAGCAGCCAAGAAGACATCGGACTAGTCACAGATACGCAGTATTTT
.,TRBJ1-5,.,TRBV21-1,CASSGQGKNSNQPQHF,TGTGCCAGCAGCGGACAGGGCAAGAATAGCAATCAGCCCCAGCATTTT
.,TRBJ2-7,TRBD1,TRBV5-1,CASSWSSGTGKGYEQYF,TGCGCCAGCAGCTGGTCGTCTGGGACAGGGAAAGGCTACGAGCAGTACTTC
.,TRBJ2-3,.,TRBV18,CASSPSQGGTDTQYF,TGTGCCAGCTCACCTTCACAGGGGGGGACAGATACGCAGTATTTT
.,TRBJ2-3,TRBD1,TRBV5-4,CASSRGTASTDTQYF,TGTGCCAGCAGCCGAGGGACAGCTAGCACAGATACGCAGTATTTT
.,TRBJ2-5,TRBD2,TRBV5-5,CASSSRTSPQETQYF,TGTGCCAGCAGCTCCAGGACTAGCCCACAAGAGACCCAGTACTTC
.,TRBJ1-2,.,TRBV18,CASSPSRQGSYGYTF,TGTGCCAGCTCACCAAGCCGCCAGGGCTCATATGGCTACACCTTC
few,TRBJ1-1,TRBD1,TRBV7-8,CASSLEGTGLANTEAFF,TGTGCCAGCAGCTTAGAGGGGACAGGGTTAGCGAACACTGAAGCTTTCTTT
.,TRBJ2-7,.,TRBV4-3,CASSPAGPNGGYEQYF,TGCGCCAGCAGCCCGGCCGGGCCTAATGGAGGGTACGAGCAGTACTTC
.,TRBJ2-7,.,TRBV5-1,CASSLAHTGFHEQYF,TGCGCCAGCAGCTTGGCGCATACAGGGTTCCACGAGCAGTACTTC
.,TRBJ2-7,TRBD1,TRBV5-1,CASSLGTGGIYEQYF,TGCGCCAGCAGCTTGGGGACAGGTGGCATCTACGAGCAGTACTTC
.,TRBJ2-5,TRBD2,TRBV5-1,CASSLRGGGEASGETQYF,TGCGCCAGCAGCTTACGCGGGGGAGGGGAGGCCTCCGGGGAGACCCAGTACTTC
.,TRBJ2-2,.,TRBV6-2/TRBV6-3,CASSPGTGDTGELFF,TGTGCCAGCAGTCCCGGGACTGGAGACACCGGGGAGCTGTTTTTT